Following are 23 T cell receptor beta chains from one sample sequenced in a study of brain T cells in children with intractable seizures. Generated by immunoSEQ multiplex PCR, the TCRdb table keeps only in-frame clones and is missing some. The table has about 76,000 clones, 90% to 95% seen once. The source was peripheral blood, collected at surgery. These receptors all stem from a boy younger than two with tuberous sclerosis and intractable seizures.

The CDR3 nucleotides read TGTGCCAGCAGCTTAGCCCAGGGACTTTCAGATACGCAGTATTTT. It specifies CASSLAQGLSDTQYF. V usage is TRBV7-9 and J usage is TRBJ2-3, with D possibly matching TRBD2 (6 bases). This CDR3 region has 15 residues. Per germline, CDR1 SEHNR and CDR2 FQNEAQ (reference sequence). V was shortened by 0 bases and J by 4 bases, with 11 bases between the two germline ends.

The J gene is TRBJ2-7, the V gene TRBV5-4; the D is unclear. With 3 bases removed from V and 7 bases from J, the gap between germline ends came to 14 bases. This CDR3 has 13 amino acids. From germline, CDR1 is SGHNT and CDR2 YYREEE (reference sequence). In nucleotides, the CDR3 is TGTGCCAGCAGCTGGTGGAGCTTGCGGGAGCAGTACTTC. Translation: CASSWWSLREQYF. Variable domain in full (rest from reference TRBV5-4 and TRBJ2-7): ETGVTQSPTHLIKTRGQQVTLRCSSQSGHNTVSWYQQALGQGPQFIFQYYREEENGRGNFPPRFSGLQFPNYSSELNVNALELDDSALYLCASSWWSLREQYFGPGTRLTVT.

V is TRBV2 and J is TRBJ2-1; 7 bases line up with TRBD2. The CDR3 spans 14 residues. Germline V gene data show CDR1 as SNHLY and CDR2 as FYNNEI. Losses at the gene ends were 7 bases for V and 7 bases for J; bases not matched to a gene: 10. CDR3 bases: TGTGCCAGCAAAGTCTCTAGCGGACTAAATGAGCAGTTCTTC. This translates into CASKVSSGLNEQFF.

This chain links TRBV19 with TRBJ1-1; possible D gene TRBD1, 5 bases. Trimming removed 5 bases from V and 2 bases from J, with 12 bases in between. Germline assignment: CDR1 LNHDA and CDR2 SQIVND (reference sequence). The CDR3 sequence is 14 residues long. CDR3 region: CASSFRGLNTEAFF. CDR3 bases: TGTGCCAGTAGTTTCCGGGGACTAAACACTGAAGCTTTCTTT. Full variable domain (missing parts from reference TRBV19 and TRBJ1-1): DGGITQSPKYLFRKEGQNVTLSCEQNLNHDAMYWYRQDPGQGLRLIYYSQIVNDFQKGDIAEGYSVSREKKESFPLTVTSAQKNPTAFYLCASSFRGLNTEAFFGQGTRLTVV.

The CDR3 loop is CASSQVPGLNNSPLHF. The CDR3 coding sequence is TGCGCCAGCAGCCAAGTCCCTGGTCTGAATAATTCACCCCTCCACTTT. This chain uses TRBV4-1 with TRBJ1-6, with D unresolved. Trimming removed 1 base at V and 5 bases at J, with 12 bases between. The CDR3 covers 16 residues. Germline CDR1 MGHRA, CDR2 YSYEKL.

The chain joins TRBV6-5 to TRBJ2-3; a possible D gene is TRBD2 (5 bases). V lost 6 bases to trimming and J lost 4 bases, with 17 bases between them. This CDR3 comprises 15 residues. Germline CDR1 MNHEY, CDR2 SVGAGI. CDR3 sequence: CASRLSWLAPDTQYF. CDR3 coding DNA: TGTGCCAGCAGATTATCTTGGCTAGCTCCAGATACGCAGTATTTT.

The chain recombines TRBV13 with TRBJ2-5; no clear D. Trimming took off 1 base at V and 2 bases at J, with 5 bases between the two ends. CDR3 length equals 13 residues. Germline loops: CDR1 PRHDT, CDR2 FYEKMQ (reference sequence). CDR3 sequence: CASSLVPQETQYF. In nucleotides, the CDR3 is TGTGCCAGCAGCTTAGTTCCGCAAGAGACCCAGTACTTC. The variable domain in full, with the rest retrieved from reference TRBV13 and TRBJ2-5, is AAGVIQSPRHLIKEKRETATLKCYPIPRHDTVYWYQQGPGQDPQFLISFYEKMQSDKGSIPDRFSAQQFSDYHSELNMSSLELGDSALYFCASSLVPQETQYFGPGTRLLVL.

The chain uses TRBV11-2 and TRBJ2-7; D unresolved. The CDR3 has 12 amino acids. Trimming stripped 0 bases from V and 1 base from J, with 1 base between. Germline CDR1 is SGHAT and CDR2 is FQNNGV. The CDR3 DNA follows: TGTGCCAGCAGCTTAGATTCCTACGAGCAGTACTTC. The encoded protein is CASSLDSYEQYF.

The chain uses TRBV30 and TRBJ1-2, with D possibly being TRBD1 (6 bases). Trimming removed 1 base from V and 8 bases from J, with 8 bases in between. Germline V CDR1 and CDR2: GTSNPN, SVGIG (reference sequence). CDR3 length: 11 residues. The CDR3 DNA is TGTGCCTGGAGTGGTAGGGGGGGCTACACCTTC. This codes for CAWSGRGGYTF.

The chain recombines TRBV5-1 with TRBJ2-3, with D possibly being TRBD2 (5 bases). Germline CDR1 is SGHRS and CDR2 is YFSETQ. CDR3 size: 15 residues. V was trimmed by 5 bases and J by 5 bases, leaving 18 bases between them. CDR3 nucleotides: TGCGCCAGCAGTGAGGGCCCCGAGGTTCGAGATACGCAGTATTTT. Its translation: CASSEGPEVRDTQYF. Full variable domain (outside the CDR3, taken from reference TRBV5-1 and TRBJ2-3): KAGVTQTPRYLIKTRGQQVTLSCSPISGHRSVSWYQQTPGQGLQFLFEYFSETQRNKGNFPGRFSGRQFSNSRSEMNVSTLELGDSALYLCASSEGPEVRDTQYFGPGTRLTVL.

This chain links TRBV5-1 with TRBJ1-2; 7 bases match TRBD1. CDR1 is SGHRS and CDR2 is YFSETQ in the germline V gene. The CDR3 is 19 residues long. After removal of 4 bases from V and 0 bases from J, the junction contained 18 bases not matched to a gene. The CDR3 DNA reads TGCGCCAGCAGCGTTCGCCCGGCGGGACAGCTCATAGCTAACTATGGCTACACCTTC. This sequence encodes CASSVRPAGQLIANYGYTF.

This rearrangement joins TRBV25-1 to TRBJ2-1, with D hard to call. Germline V gives CDR1 MGHDK, CDR2 SYGVNS. The CDR3 has 14 residues. The V end lost 6 bases, the J end lost 5 bases, and 14 bases lay between the germline ends. CDR3 amino acids: CASSPRAEHNEQFF. Written as DNA, the CDR3 is TGTGCCAGCAGCCCCCGGGCGGAACACAATGAGCAGTTCTTC.

For the CDR3, the DNA is TGTGCCAGCAGCTCGGACAGGGCCTCTGGGGCCAACGTCCTGACTTTC. Encoded protein: CASSSDRASGANVLTF. The chain recombines TRBV7-3 with TRBJ2-6, with 8 bases aligning to TRBD1. This CDR3 has 16 amino acids. Unmatched junction bases numbered 2, after V lost 4 bases and J lost 0 bases. Germline CDR1 and CDR2: SGHTA and FQGTGA.

The chain joins TRBV21-1 to TRBJ1-1; the table calls TRBD1, which could not be checked here. TRBV21-1 corresponds to a pseudogene. This CDR3 region has 18 residues. Written as DNA, the CDR3 is TGTGCCAGCAGCAAAGGAGCTTACGACAGGCCGGGACGCACTGAAGCTTTCTTT. Its protein is CASSKGAYDRPGRTEAFF.

The rearrangement joins TRBV7-3 to TRBJ2-2; D unresolved. Germline V CDR1 and CDR2: SGHTA, FQGTGA. V lost 0 bases, J lost 7 bases, and 0 bases lay in between. This CDR3 region has 11 residues. The CDR3 DNA is TGTGCCAGCAGCTTAACCGGGGAGCTGTTTTTT. Residues: CASSLTGELFF.

This chain uses TRBV2 with TRBJ2-7; TRBD1 might be the D (5 bases). The CDR3 has 16 residues. V lost 3 bases and J lost 0, with 15 bases in between. Germline CDR1 and CDR2: SNHLY and FYNNEI. This CDR3 is CASSDIGTGNSYEQYF. As DNA, the CDR3 is TGTGCCAGCAGTGATATAGGAACAGGTAACTCCTACGAGCAGTACTTC.

The CDR3: CASSLMAGKNIQYF. CDR3 in DNA: TGTGCCAGCAGTTTAATGGCAGGGAAAAACATTCAGTACTTC. The chain links TRBV27 to TRBJ2-4; possibly TRBD1 for D (5 bases). The CDR3 sequence is 14 residues long. The germline V gene has CDR1 MNHEY and CDR2 SMNVEV (reference sequence). V was clipped by 2 bases and J by 4 bases, with 9 bases between them.

This chain links TRBV10-3 with TRBJ1-2; D unclear. The CDR3 loop spans 13 amino acids. Germline CDR1 ENHRY, CDR2 SYGVKD. With 7 bases removed from V and 6 bases from J, the gap between germline ends came to 15 bases. CDR3 nucleotide sequence: TGTGCCATCACCCGAGAAAAACAGAATGGCTACACCTTC. Protein product: CAITREKQNGYTF.

Here the CDR3 DNA reads TGTGCCAGTAGTATCCACCAGACTCCCTCCTATAATTCACCCCTCCACTTT. Amino acids: CASSIHQTPSYNSPLHF. The genes are TRBV19 and TRBJ1-6; no clear D gene. The germline gives CDR1 LNHDA, CDR2 SQIVND (reference sequence). The CDR3 is made up of 17 amino acids. The ends were cut back, 3 bases at V and 0 bases at J, with 12 bases in the middle.

The chain joins TRBV12-3 or TRBV12-4 to TRBJ2-7; D is unclear. The CDR3 has 11 amino acids. Trimming stripped 2 bases from V and 3 bases from J, with 2 bases between. CDR3 protein: CASSLHYEQYF. The CDR3 DNA reads as TGTGCCAGCAGTTTACACTACGAGCAGTACTTC.

The chain combines TRBV19 with TRBJ2-3, with 8 bases identical to TRBD2. CDR1 and CDR2 (germline): LNHDA, SQIVND (reference sequence). The CDR3 spans 16 residues. The V and J ends lost 3 bases and 1 base, in that order; junction bases with no gene match: 6. Here the CDR3 reads CASSIVAGIGTDTQYF. Written as DNA, the CDR3 is TGTGCCAGTAGTATCGTAGCGGGGATAGGCACAGATACGCAGTATTTT.

The chain carries TRBV14 and TRBJ1-2; possible D gene TRBD1, 6 bases. The V and J ends lost 4 bases and 10 bases respectively, with 13 bases between them. From germline, CDR1 is SGHDN and CDR2 FVKESK. CDR3 length: 12 residues. This chain's CDR3 is CASSRGPLNYTF. As DNA, the CDR3 is TGTGCCAGCAGCCGGGGGCCCCTCAACTACACCTTC.

The J gene is TRBJ2-5, the V gene TRBV7-9, with a weak D call TRBD1 (6 bases). Germline V gene data show CDR1 as SEHNR and CDR2 as FQNEAQ (reference sequence). Trimming took off 2 bases at V and 1 base at J, with 8 bases between the two ends. The CDR3 totals 14 residues. CDR3 in DNA: TGTGCCAGCAGCTTACAAGGGGGCCAAGAGACCCAGTACTTC. Its translation is CASSLQGGQETQYF.